The 28 T cell receptor beta chains reported below all come from one sample, sequenced in a study of control samples from healthy donors and cancer patients. The table came from immunoSEQ multiplex PCR; TCRdb's copy has only in-frame clones and leaves some out. This sample yields 15,000 or so clones, of which about 92% are seen a single time; about an eighth belongs to the top ten. Sample: PBMCs. The source is an elderly man with lung cancer.

The rearrangement links TRBV5-1 to TRBJ2-1; 8 bases are shared with TRBD1. The CDR3 covers 15 residues. Germline-derived CDR1 and CDR2 are SGHRS and YFSETQ. J lost 5 bases, V lost 4 bases, and 8 bases had no gene match. CDR3: CASSLDRGRHNEQFF. The CDR3 DNA sequence: TGCGCCAGCAGCCTCGACAGGGGTCGGCACAATGAGCAGTTCTTC.

The chain recombines TRBV20-1 with TRBJ2-7; no reliable D call. Deletions cut 3 bases from V and 7 bases from J, with 10 bases between. From germline, CDR1 is DFQATT and CDR2 SNEGSKA (reference sequence). The CDR3 is 11 amino acids. The CDR3 loop is CSASGPAEQYV. The DNA for the CDR3 is TGCAGTGCTAGTGGTCCGGCGGAGCAGTACGTC.

The chain carries TRBV19 and TRBJ2-7, with D possibly TRBD1 on 6 matching bases. Deletions cut 5 bases from V and 4 bases from J, with 12 bases between. Looked up from germline, CDR1 is LNHDA and CDR2 is SQIVND (reference sequence). This CDR3 has 13 residues. The CDR3 nucleotides read TGTGCCAGTAGTGGGGACATTAGGTACGAGCAGTACTTC. It codes for CASSGDIRYEQYF.

The rearrangement links TRBV19 to TRBJ1-3; weak D call: TRBD1 (5 bases). Germline values: CDR1 LNHDA, CDR2 SQIVND (reference sequence). The V end was cut by 5 bases, the J end by 4 bases, with 18 bases between. The CDR3 contains 16 residues. In nucleotides, the CDR3 is TGTGCCAGTAGTCCACCCCCGGCAGGGTACGGAAACACCATATATTTT. It codes for CASSPPPAGYGNTIYF.

V gene TRBV3-1 (or the pseudogene TRBV3-2) combines with J gene TRBJ1-3, with D uncertain. The germline V gene has CDR1 LGHDT and CDR2 YNNKEL (reference sequence). The CDR3 extends over 14 amino acids. V was trimmed by 1 base and J by 3 bases, leaving 7 bases between them. CDR3 amino acids: CASSQVTGGNTIYF. The CDR3, as DNA: TGTGCCAGCAGCCAAGTCACGGGTGGAAACACCATATATTTT.

The chain employs TRBV18 and TRBJ1-2; D gene unclear. Germline values: CDR1 KGHSH, CDR2 LQKENI. V shed 11 bases and J shed 0 bases, with 16 bases lying between them. The CDR3 spans 14 residues. CDR3 nucleotide sequence: TGTGCCGCTCGATCGGCGGAAACTAACTATGGCTACACCTTC. Its translation is CAARSAETNYGYTF.

This clone was picked up one time. The rearrangement uses TRBV9 and TRBJ1-1; 8 positions agree with TRBD1. Germline V lookup: CDR1 SGDLS, CDR2 YYNGEE. This CDR3 has 13 amino acids. V shed 3 bases and J 4 bases; nucleotides not matched to a gene: 2. The CDR3: CASSARGPTEAFF. Written as DNA, the CDR3 is TGTGCCAGCAGCGCCAGGGGGCCCACTGAAGCTTTCTTT.

The rearrangement uses TRBV4-2 and TRBJ1-3; the D gene is possibly TRBD1 (6 bases). V was cut by 2 bases and J by 1 base, with 15 bases left in between. The CDR3 is 17 residues long. Germline CDR1 reads LGHNA; CDR2 reads YNFKEQ. CDR3 protein: CASSQIGTGKSGNTIYF. CDR3 nucleotides: TGTGCCAGCAGCCAAATCGGTACAGGGAAGTCTGGAAACACCATATATTTT.

The DNA of the CDR3 is TGTGCCAGCAGTTTAACGGCAGCCACTGAAGCTTTCTTT. This codes for CASSLTAATEAFF. The chain employs TRBV12-3 or TRBV12-4 and TRBJ1-1; D unresolved. The V gene lost 2 bases and the J gene lost 4 bases, with 8 bases spanning the gap. CDR3 size: 13 residues.

The chain links TRBV7-8 to TRBJ2-5; D might be TRBD1 or TRBD2, each matching 6 bases. The V end lost 6 bases, the J end lost 7 bases, and 18 bases lay between the germline ends. Germline assignment: CDR1 SGHVS and CDR2 FQNEAQ. This CDR3 spans 14 amino acids. Written as DNA, the CDR3 is TGTGCCAGCAGAGGGACTGGGGGCCCGGGGACCCAGTACTTC. It yields the protein CASRGTGGPGTQYF.

The rearrangement links TRBV20-1 to TRBJ1-2, with D perhaps TRBD1 (5 bases). The CDR3 has 15 residues. From germline, CDR1 is DFQATT and CDR2 SNEGSKA (reference sequence). Trimming stripped 3 bases from V and 3 bases from J, with 17 bases between. The CDR3 reads CSASGQGLGHYGYTF. The CDR3 DNA reads as TGCAGTGCTAGTGGCCAGGGCCTGGGACACTATGGCTACACCTTC.

The chain combines TRBV3-1 (or the pseudogene TRBV3-2) with TRBJ1-1, with D uncertain. The CDR3 is 15 amino acids. Germline CDR1 is LGHDT and CDR2 is YNNKEL (reference sequence). V was clipped by 1 base and J by 3 bases, with 12 bases between them. This chain's CDR3 is CASSQGTASYTEAFF. The CDR3 region has the DNA TGTGCCAGCAGCCAAGGAACAGCCTCGTACACTGAAGCTTTCTTT.

The chain combines TRBV5-5 with TRBJ2-7; 7 bases agree with TRBD2. The germline V gene encodes CDR1 SGHKS and CDR2 YYEKEE (reference sequence). Germline trimming cut 2 bases from V and 3 bases from J; bases unmatched to any gene: 11. The CDR3 sequence is 16 residues long. CDR3 in DNA: TGTGCCAGCAGCTTAGCGGGGTACCCGGGATACTACGAGCAGTACGTC. Translation gives CASSLAGYPGYYEQYV.

The chain employs TRBV5-6 and TRBJ2-2; unclear D gene. The CDR3 is 15 residues long. From germline, CDR1 is SGHDT and CDR2 YYEEEE. The germline V and J ends were trimmed by 2 bases and 0 bases, with 8 bases remaining between them. This chain's CDR3 is CASSFWTPNTGELFF. CDR3 sequence (DNA): TGTGCCAGCAGCTTTTGGACCCCGAACACCGGGGAGCTGTTTTTT.

The chain combines TRBV3-1 (or the pseudogene TRBV3-2) with TRBJ1-2; 7 positions agree with TRBD1. From germline, CDR1 is LGHDT and CDR2 YNNKEL (reference sequence). Trimming cost V 4 bases and J 8 bases; bases outside gene matches: 7. The CDR3 has 13 amino acids. Here the CDR3 reads CASSPGTAPGYTF. Written as DNA, the CDR3 is TGTGCCAGCAGCCCAGGGACAGCACCCGGCTACACCTTC.

The gene calls are TRBV4-1 and TRBJ1-1; 9 nucleotides line up with TRBD1. The CDR3 has 15 amino acids. Looked up from germline, CDR1 is MGHRA and CDR2 is YSYEKL. V trimming: 1 base; J trimming: 2 bases; junction bases outside the gene matches: 2. The CDR3 sequence: CASSQAGQGNTEAFF. The CDR3 DNA follows: TGCGCCAGCAGCCAAGCGGGACAGGGAAACACTGAAGCTTTCTTT.

The V gene is TRBV10-3, the J gene TRBJ1-2, with 7 bases that match TRBD1. Germline CDR1 and CDR2: ENHRY and SYGVKD. CDR3 size: 13 residues. V was pared by 6 bases and J by 4 bases, with 5 bases of the junction left unmatched. The CDR3 coding sequence is TGTGCCATCAGGGGGACAGACTTCTATGGCTACACCTTC. This translates into CAIRGTDFYGYTF.

The chain is built from TRBV3-1 (or the pseudogene TRBV3-2) and TRBJ2-3; D may be TRBD1 (5 bases). CDR1 LGHDT and CDR2 YNNKEL come from the germline V gene (reference sequence). CDR3 length equals 16 residues. Trimming shortened V by 3 bases and J by 0 bases, and 13 bases separated the two germline ends. Written as DNA, the CDR3 is TGTGCCAGCAGCCATTGGGGCGGCCGAAGCACAGATACGCAGTATTTT. This sequence encodes CASSHWGGRSTDTQYF.

The J gene is TRBJ2-3, the V gene TRBV28; perhaps TRBD1 as D (6 bases). The CDR3 is 15 residues long. Germline assignment: CDR1 MDHEN and CDR2 SYDVKM. The V end lost 2 bases, the J end lost 1 base, and 10 bases lay between the germline ends. The CDR3 reads CASSLLKGGTDTQYF. The CDR3, as DNA: TGTGCCAGCAGTTTACTTAAGGGGGGCACAGATACGCAGTATTTT.

The chain recombines TRBV5-1 with TRBJ1-1, with D perhaps matching TRBD1 (5 bases). The V end lost 5 bases, the J end lost 3 bases, and 17 bases lay between the germline ends. The CDR3 is made up of 15 amino acids. Germline CDR1 is SGHRS and CDR2 is YFSETQ. The CDR3 reads CASRYDSGTHTEAFF. The CDR3 DNA is TGCGCCAGCAGGTACGACTCCGGGACCCACACTGAAGCTTTCTTT.

Only a few counts were recorded for this clone. V gene TRBV7-9 combines with J gene TRBJ1-5; TRBD1 agrees at 8 bases. The junction had 12 bases not matched to a gene; V was cut back by 4 bases and J by 7 bases. Germline CDR1 reads SEHNR; CDR2 reads FQNEAQ (reference sequence). The CDR3 contains 16 residues. The CDR3 DNA is TGTGCCAGCAGCTCCCAGGACAGGGTCGTGGGGCAGCCCCAGCATTTT. It translates to CASSSQDRVVGQPQHF.

The gene calls are TRBV3-1 (or the pseudogene TRBV3-2) and TRBJ2-1, with TRBD1 matching 8 bases. The V gene's germline CDR1 is LGHDT and CDR2 YNNKEL (reference sequence). The CDR3 is 16 amino acids. Trimming at V came to 5 bases and at J to 1 base, leaving 7 bases not matched to a gene. CDR3 region: CASSSWTGRSYNEQFF. The CDR3 DNA reads TGTGCCAGCAGCTCCTGGACAGGGAGATCCTACAATGAGCAGTTCTTC.

The V and J genes are TRBV3-1 (or the pseudogene TRBV3-2) and TRBJ1-3, with unresolved D. This CDR3 has 15 amino acids. V was pared by 0 bases and J by 2 bases, with 8 bases between. Germline V gene lookup returns CDR1 LGHDT and CDR2 YNNKEL (reference sequence). The CDR3 sequence: CASSQDTGTGNTIYF. The CDR3 nucleotides are TGTGCCAGCAGCCAAGATACCGGTACTGGAAACACCATATATTTT.

The chain uses TRBV3-1 (or the pseudogene TRBV3-2) and TRBJ1-1; TRBD1 is a possible D gene (5 bases). V shed 6 bases and J shed 4 bases, with 12 bases lying between them. CDR3 length: 13 residues. The germline V gene encodes CDR1 LGHDT and CDR2 YNNKEL (reference sequence). The CDR3 region has the DNA TGTGCCAGCAGTTTGAACAGGCTCACTGAAGCTTTCTTT. Protein: CASSLNRLTEAFF.

V is TRBV10-3 and J is TRBJ2-1, with D perhaps TRBD2 (8 bases). The CDR3 contains 14 residues. Germline V lookup: CDR1 ENHRY, CDR2 SYGVKD. The V gene lost 4 bases and the J gene lost 6 bases, with 13 bases spanning the gap. This CDR3 is CAISGQGLGNEQFF. Written as DNA, the CDR3 is TGTGCCATCAGTGGACAGGGACTAGGCAATGAGCAGTTCTTC.

V is TRBV27 and J is TRBJ1-1; D possibly corresponds to TRBD1 (5 bases). Trimming cost V 1 base and J 5 bases, with 20 bases left between them. The CDR3 is 17 amino acids. Germline CDR1 and CDR2: MNHEY and SMNVEV (reference sequence). The CDR3 DNA follows: TGTGCCAGCAGTTTATGGGGGACTTCCCAATTGAGGACTGAAGCTTTCTTT. Translating gives CASSLWGTSQLRTEAFF.

The V gene is TRBV19, the J gene TRBJ1-1; no clear D gene. With 3 bases removed from V and 5 bases from J, the gap between germline ends came to 13 bases. Germline CDR1 LNHDA, CDR2 SQIVND (reference sequence). This CDR3 spans 14 amino acids. The CDR3 DNA reads as TGTGCCAGTAGTATTTCTGCGAGGAGGACTGAAGCTTTCTTT. It codes for CASSISARRTEAFF.

This sequence joins TRBV24-1 and TRBJ1-5; TRBD1 matches 12 bases. This CDR3 spans 16 amino acids. The germline V gene has CDR1 KGHDR and CDR2 SFDVKD. V was pared by 4 bases and J by 4 bases, with 4 bases of the junction left unmatched. CDR3 nucleotide sequence: TGTGCCACCAGTGAATCGGGACAGGGGGCGAATCAGCCCCAGCATTTT. It codes for CATSESGQGANQPQHF.